This T cell receptor beta chain stems from a study of breast tumors, draining lymph nodes, adjacent tissues. Regarding the study as a whole: That most tumor T cells come from lymph nodes remained unproven. Tumor TCR diversity was below lymph nodes but above nontumor tissue. The data were judged consistent with most tumor T cells coming from lymph node and expanding in tumor.

This clonotype has a single count. Its antigen is currently unknown. The lymph nodes were axillary draining lymph nodes from breast cancer patients. A single record per CDR3 protein comes from TCRdb applying MiXCR to the multiplex PCR reads. Among some 230,000 distinct CDR3 sequences listed, less than 40% were seen once. The sample was axillary lymph node tissue. This TCR derives from a female donor with breast cancer. Some clones in this sample may be carry-over from other donors' samples.

CDR3 sequence: CAASEYLTETYEQYF. CDR3 DNA sequence: TGTGCCGCCAGTGAGTATCTAACGGAAACCTACGAGCAGTACTTC. The J gene is TRBJ2-7, the V gene TRBV10-3; D ambiguous. The CDR3 consists of 15 residues. Germline V gene data show CDR1 as ENHRY and CDR2 as SYGVKD. Trimming took 11 bases from V and 2 from J, leaving 22 bases between them.